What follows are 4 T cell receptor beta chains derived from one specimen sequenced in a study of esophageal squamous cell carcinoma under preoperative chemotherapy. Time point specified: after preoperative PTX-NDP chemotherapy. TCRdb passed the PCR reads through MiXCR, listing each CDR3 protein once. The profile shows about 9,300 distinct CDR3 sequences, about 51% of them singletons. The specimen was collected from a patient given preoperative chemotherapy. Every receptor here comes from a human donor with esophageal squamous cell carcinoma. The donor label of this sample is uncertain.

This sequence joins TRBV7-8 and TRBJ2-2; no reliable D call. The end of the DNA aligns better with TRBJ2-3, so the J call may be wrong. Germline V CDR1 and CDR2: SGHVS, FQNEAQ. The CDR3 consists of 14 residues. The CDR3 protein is CASSSFTSTEEQYF. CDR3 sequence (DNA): TGTGCCAGCAGCTCGTTTACGAGCACAGAGGAGCAGTATTTT.

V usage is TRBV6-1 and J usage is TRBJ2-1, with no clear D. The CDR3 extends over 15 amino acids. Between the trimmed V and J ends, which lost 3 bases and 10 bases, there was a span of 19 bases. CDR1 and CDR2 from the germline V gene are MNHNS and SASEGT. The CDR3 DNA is TGTGCCAGCAGTGATGCCAGTGCCGACTCCTACGAGCAGTTCTTC. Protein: CASSDASADSYEQFF.

CDR3 in amino acids: CASSEYYVVVGSRFDEQFF. The CDR3 DNA sequence: TGTGCCAGCAGTGAATATTATGTGGTAGTTGGTTCAAGGTTCGATGAGCAGTTCTTC. The chain carries TRBV6-1 and TRBJ2-1; D not resolved. Trimming pared 2 bases from V and 8 bases from J, leaving 28 bases between. Germline values: CDR1 MNHNS, CDR2 SASEGT. The CDR3 consists of 19 residues.

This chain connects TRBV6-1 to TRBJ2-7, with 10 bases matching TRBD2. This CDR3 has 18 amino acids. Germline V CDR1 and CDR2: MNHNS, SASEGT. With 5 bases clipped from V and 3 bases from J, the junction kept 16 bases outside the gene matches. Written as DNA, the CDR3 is TGTGCCAGCAGTCTTCTTTCTCTAGCGGGAGTTATTTTCTACGAGCAGTACTTC. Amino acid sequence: CASSLLSLAGVIFYEQYF.